This TCR beta chain was sequenced in a study of Graves' ophthalmopathy and Graves' hyperthyroidism. For the study at large: The authors collected peripheral blood at initial diagnosis, before any treatment.

CDR3 length: 16 residues. Trimming removed 5 bases from V and 3 bases from J, with 19 bases in between. Germline values: CDR1 SGHTA, CDR2 FQGTGA. The TCR beta CDR3 regions underwent amplification from RNA transcripts. Amplification began with first-round RT-PCR using HTBI primers, then second-round multiplex PCR was performed. TCRdb re-called the multiplex PCR reads with MiXCR, one entry per CDR3 protein. The sample lists some 150,000 distinct CDR3 sequences; around 40% were seen once. Isolation of PBMCs was performed using 10 ml of fresh peripheral blood. The rearrangement links TRBV7-3 to TRBJ1-1; a possible D gene is TRBD1 (6 bases). The sequenced material came from peripheral blood. The receptor was isolated from a man aged 30-40 years with Graves' ophthalmopathy. CDR3 DNA sequence: TGTGCCAGCAGCCCTAACCCACAGGGCATGGACACTGAAGCTTTCTTT. Encoded protein: CASSPNPQGMDTEAFF.